The 15 T cell receptor beta chains listed next were all sequenced from one sample in a study of regulatory T cells in long-lasting Graves disease. Construction of the TCR beta libraries employed iRepertoire HTBI primers in conjunction with Arm-PCR of CDR3 regions. TCRdb re-called the multiplex PCR reads with MiXCR, one entry per CDR3 protein. Here the sample spans some 340,000 distinct CDR3 sequences, about 10% being singletons. Time point meaning: newly diagnosed GD, antithyroid drugs for less than 3 months. The TCR library used RNA extracted from PBMCs. These records were also assigned to another study, of T cells in Graves' hyperthyroidism and ophthalmopathy.

Sequenced material: peripheral blood mononuclear cells (PBMCs), taken at new diagnosis, from a patient treated with antithyroid drugs. The receptors originated from a woman under 30 with Graves disease.

The chain joins TRBV14 to TRBJ2-3; 14 bases line up with TRBD2. The CDR3 has 13 residues. The germline CDR1 and CDR2 sequences are SGHDN and FVKESK. The V segment lost 5 bases and the J segment 8 bases; nucleotides outside the gene matches: 0. This CDR3 is CASSGLAGGTQYF. Written as DNA, the CDR3 is TGTGCCAGCAGCGGACTAGCGGGAGGTACGCAGTATTTT.

J is TRBJ2-5 and V is TRBV5-1; the D call may be TRBD1 or TRBD2 (6 bases each). CDR1 is SGHRS, CDR2 YFSETQ, per germline. This CDR3 spans 15 amino acids. Trimming left V 4 bases short and J 2 bases short, with 15 bases between. The CDR3 nucleotides are TGCGCCAGCAGCCCAGGAGGGGGGAGGCAAGAGACCCAGTACTTC. It is translated as CASSPGGGRQETQYF.

This clonotype was observed many times. This chain links TRBV6-2 or TRBV6-3 with TRBJ2-1; 7 nucleotides line up with TRBD2. This CDR3 has 13 amino acids. In germline, CDR1 is MNHEY, CDR2 SVGEGT. V shed 0 bases and J 11 bases; nucleotides not matched to a gene: 4. CDR3 in amino acids: CASSYSGGTKQFF. The CDR3 bases are TGTGCCAGCAGTTACTCGGGAGGGACCAAGCAGTTCTTC.

This clonotype has at least ten counts. The CDR3 region is CASSLVSHQPQHF. CDR3 coding DNA: TGTGCCAGCAGCTTAGTTTCTCACCAGCCCCAGCATTTT. The chain employs TRBV7-2 and TRBJ1-5; D not resolved. This CDR3 spans 13 amino acids. Trimming removed 1 base at V and 7 bases at J, with 8 bases between. Per the germline V gene, CDR1 is SGHTA and CDR2 is FQGNSA. Full variable domain (outside the CDR3, taken from reference TRBV7-2 and TRBJ1-5): GAGVSQSPSNKVTEKGKDVELRCDPISGHTALYWYRQSLGQGLEFLIYFQGNSAPDKSGLPSDRFSAERTGGSVSTLTIQRTQQEDSAVYLCASSLVSHQPQHFGDGTRLSIL.

This clonotype has at least ten counts. V is TRBV20-1 and J is TRBJ2-5; D tentatively reads TRBD1 or TRBD2 (7 bases each). Trimming removed 6 bases from V and 2 bases from J, with 16 bases in between. This CDR3 region has 14 residues. Germline V gene data show CDR1 as DFQATT and CDR2 as SNEGSKA (reference sequence). CDR3 coding DNA: TGCAGTGCCGTAAGACAGGGAGGGCAAGAGACCCAGTACTTC. Its translation: CSAVRQGGQETQYF.

This clonotype appeared many times. The chain uses TRBV6-5 and TRBJ1-3; 7 nucleotides agree with TRBD1. This CDR3 has 16 residues. Per the germline V gene, CDR1 is MNHEY and CDR2 is SVGAGI. V was clipped by 3 bases and J by 2 bases; unmatched bases: 7. CDR3 coding DNA: TGTGCCAGCAGTTATACCGGGACAGCGCCTGGAAACACCATATATTTT. It specifies CASSYTGTAPGNTIYF.

This clonotype turned up a few times. The chain links TRBV4-2 to TRBJ1-6; D remains ambiguous. The V end lost 0 bases, the J end lost 2 bases, and 14 bases lay between the germline ends. Germline CDR1 LGHNA, CDR2 YNFKEQ. The CDR3 length is 18 residues. The CDR3 loop is CASSQDRVREAYNSPLHF. The DNA for the CDR3 is TGTGCCAGCAGCCAAGATCGGGTTAGAGAAGCCTATAATTCACCCCTCCACTTT.

This clonotype came up a few times. V gene TRBV5-1 combines with J gene TRBJ2-3, with D possibly being TRBD1 or TRBD2 (5 bases each). Deletions cut 3 bases from V and 4 bases from J, with 18 bases between. CDR3 size: 16 residues. Per the germline V gene, CDR1 is SGHRS and CDR2 is YFSETQ. CDR3 region: CASSSDMGTGADTQYF. CDR3 sequence (DNA): TGCGCCAGCAGCTCCGACATGGGGACCGGCGCAGATACGCAGTATTTT.

The V call is TRBV9, the J call TRBJ2-5, with 8 nucleotides matching TRBD2. Unmatched junction bases numbered 10, after V lost 4 bases and J lost 5 bases. The CDR3 spans 15 residues. Germline V gene lookup returns CDR1 SGDLS and CDR2 YYNGEE. CDR3 in amino acids: CASSRRGDDSETQYF. CDR3 coding DNA: TGTGCCAGCAGCCGGCGGGGGGACGATTCGGAGACCCAGTACTTC.

This clonotype was counted ten times or more. The chain uses TRBV7-9 and TRBJ1-1, with no clear D. Germline-derived CDR1 and CDR2 are SEHNR and FQNEAQ (reference sequence). This CDR3 is built from 13 residues. Trimming pared 6 bases from V and 1 base from J, leaving 9 bases between. CDR3 amino acids: CASSLQRNTEAFF. CDR3 coding DNA: TGTGCCAGCAGTCTGCAAAGGAACACTGAAGCTTTCTTT.

This clonotype occurred many times. The chain combines TRBV18 with TRBJ1-1; the D gene is possibly TRBD1 (6 bases). The ends were cut back, 5 bases at V and 4 bases at J, with 11 bases in the middle. The CDR3 sequence is 13 residues long. Germline V gene lookup returns CDR1 KGHSH and CDR2 LQKENI. CDR3 in DNA: TGTGCCAGCTCATCTTTGGACAGCACTGAAGCTTTCTTT. The encoded protein is CASSSLDSTEAFF.

This clonotype was recorded many times. This chain joins TRBV5-6 and TRBJ1-2; D is undetermined. Per the germline V gene, CDR1 is SGHDT and CDR2 is YYEEEE. There are 13 residues in the CDR3. V lost 5 bases, J lost 6 bases, and 14 bases lay in between. The CDR3 protein is CASREGGPDGYTF. The CDR3, as DNA: TGTGCCAGCAGAGAAGGAGGCCCAGATGGCTACACCTTC.

This clonotype was seen at least ten times. This sequence joins TRBV5-5 and TRBJ2-1, with 8 positions matching TRBD2. V shed 5 bases, J shed 8 bases, and the junction held 12 bases outside the gene matches. Per the germline V gene, CDR1 is SGHKS and CDR2 is YYEKEE (reference sequence). The CDR3 is made up of 15 amino acids. The CDR3 DNA sequence: TGTGCCAGCAGTTCTGGGACTAGTTTTAAGGATGAGCAGTTCTTC. Translated: CASSSGTSFKDEQFF.

This clonotype was recorded many times. The V and J genes are TRBV25-1 and TRBJ2-1, with 14 bases lining up with TRBD2. CDR1 is MGHDK, CDR2 SYGVNS, per germline. The CDR3 is 19 residues long. V gave up 7 bases and J gave up 4 bases; unmatched junction bases: 15. The CDR3 coding sequence is TGTGCCAGCACTCCCTCAGTAGGGACTAGCGGGAGTCTTTACAATGAGCAGTTCTTC. Residues: CASTPSVGTSGSLYNEQFF.

This clonotype was seen more than once but under ten times. This may arise from a read error, as a much more abundant clone is one base away. The chain carries TRBV11-3 and TRBJ2-1; weak D call: TRBD1 (7 bases). The V gene's germline CDR1 is SGHNT and CDR2 YENEEA. This CDR3 contains 13 residues. DNA for the CDR3: TGTGCCAGCAGGTCCAGGGGGGACAATGGGCAGTTCTTC. Translating it yields CASRSRGDNGQFF.